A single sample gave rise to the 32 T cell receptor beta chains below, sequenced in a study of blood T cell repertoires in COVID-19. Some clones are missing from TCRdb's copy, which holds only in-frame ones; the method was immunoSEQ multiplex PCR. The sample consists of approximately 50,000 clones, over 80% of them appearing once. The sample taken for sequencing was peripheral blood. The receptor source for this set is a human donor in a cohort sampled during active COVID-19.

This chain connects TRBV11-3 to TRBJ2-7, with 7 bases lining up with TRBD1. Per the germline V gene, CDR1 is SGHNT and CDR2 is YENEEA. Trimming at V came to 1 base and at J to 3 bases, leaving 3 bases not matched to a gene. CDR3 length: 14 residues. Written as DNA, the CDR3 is TGTGCCAGCAGCTTAGCCGGACAGGACTACGAGCAGTACTTC. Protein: CASSLAGQDYEQYF. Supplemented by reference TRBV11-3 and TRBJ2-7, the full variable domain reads EAGVVQSPRYKIIEKKQPVAFWCNPISGHNTLYWYLQNLGQGPELLIRYENEEAVDDSQLPKDRFSAERLKGVDSTLKIQPAELGDSAVYLCASSLAGQDYEQYFGPGTRLTVT.

The CDR3 here is CASSTYRIASGANVLTF. In nucleotides, the CDR3 is TGTGCCAGCAGCACCTATCGTATAGCCTCTGGGGCCAACGTCCTGACTTTC. The chain uses TRBV11-2 and TRBJ2-6; D call uncertain. Looked up from germline, CDR1 is SGHAT and CDR2 is FQNNGV. The CDR3 is 17 residues long. V lost 5 bases to trimming and J lost 0 bases, with 14 bases between them. Combining the CDR3 with reference TRBV11-2 and TRBJ2-6 gives the whole variable domain EAGVAQSPRYKIIEKRQSVAFWCNPISGHATLYWYQQILGQGPKLLIQFQNNGVVDDSQLPKDRFSAERLKGVDSTLKIQPAKLEDSAVYLCASSTYRIASGANVLTFGAGSRLTVL.

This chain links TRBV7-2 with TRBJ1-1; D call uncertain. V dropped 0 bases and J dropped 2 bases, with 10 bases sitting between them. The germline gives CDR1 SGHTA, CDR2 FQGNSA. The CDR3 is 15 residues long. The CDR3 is CASSLAGRRNTEAFF. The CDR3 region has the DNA TGTGCCAGCAGCTTAGCGGGGAGACGAAACACTGAAGCTTTCTTT.

In nucleotides, the CDR3 is TGTGCCAGCAGCTTGGTACAGGGAAGTGGAAACACCATATATTTT. Translation: CASSLVQGSGNTIYF. The chain couples TRBV5-5 to TRBJ1-3; a weak D match, TRBD1 (6 bases). CDR1 is SGHKS, CDR2 YYEKEE, per germline (reference sequence). Between the trimmed V and J ends, which lost 0 bases and 3 bases, there was a span of 10 bases. This CDR3 comprises 15 residues. Full variable domain (outside the CDR3, taken from reference TRBV5-5 and TRBJ1-3): DAGVTQSPTHLIKTRGQQVTLRCSPISGHKSVSWYQQVLGQGPQFIFQYYEKEERGRGNFPDRFSARQFPNYSSELNVNALLLGDSALYLCASSLVQGSGNTIYFGEGSWLTVV.

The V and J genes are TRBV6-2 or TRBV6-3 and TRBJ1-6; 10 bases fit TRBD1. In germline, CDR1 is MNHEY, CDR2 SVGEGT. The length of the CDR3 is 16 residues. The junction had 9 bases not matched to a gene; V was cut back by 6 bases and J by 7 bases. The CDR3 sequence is CASSQGQGGKNSPLHF. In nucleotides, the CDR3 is TGTGCCAGCAGCCAAGGACAGGGGGGGAAAAATTCACCCCTCCACTTT.

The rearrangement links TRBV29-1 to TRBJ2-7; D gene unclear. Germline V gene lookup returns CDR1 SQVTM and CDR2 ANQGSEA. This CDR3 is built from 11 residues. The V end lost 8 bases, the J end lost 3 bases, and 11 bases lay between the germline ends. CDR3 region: CSILVLYEQYF. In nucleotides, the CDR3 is TGCAGCATACTGGTGCTCTACGAGCAGTACTTC.

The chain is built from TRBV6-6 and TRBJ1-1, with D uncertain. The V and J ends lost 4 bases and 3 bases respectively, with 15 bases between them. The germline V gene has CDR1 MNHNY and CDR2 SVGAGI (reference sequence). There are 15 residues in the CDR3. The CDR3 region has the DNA TGTGCCAGCAGTTCCACCGAGAGGGAGTACACTGAAGCTTTCTTT. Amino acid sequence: CASSSTEREYTEAFF.

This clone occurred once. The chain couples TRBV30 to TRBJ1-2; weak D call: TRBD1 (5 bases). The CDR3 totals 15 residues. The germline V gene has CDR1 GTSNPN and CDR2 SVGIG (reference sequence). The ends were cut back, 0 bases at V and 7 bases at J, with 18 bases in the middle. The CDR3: CAWSVRQGPWSGYTF. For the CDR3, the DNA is TGTGCCTGGAGTGTCAGGCAGGGTCCTTGGTCTGGCTACACCTTC.

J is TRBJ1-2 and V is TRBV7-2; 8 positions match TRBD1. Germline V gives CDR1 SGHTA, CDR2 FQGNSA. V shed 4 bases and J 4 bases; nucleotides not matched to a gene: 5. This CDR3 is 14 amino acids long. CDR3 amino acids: CASSSQGALYGYTF. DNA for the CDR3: TGTGCCAGCAGCTCCCAGGGGGCGCTCTATGGCTACACCTTC.

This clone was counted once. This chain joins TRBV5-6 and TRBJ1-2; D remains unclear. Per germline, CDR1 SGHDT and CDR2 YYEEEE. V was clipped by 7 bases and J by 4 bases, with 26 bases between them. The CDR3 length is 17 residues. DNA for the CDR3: TGTGCCAGCCGCGACTACAAACGGGTTCCTAAACTCTATGGCTACACCTTC. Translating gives CASRDYKRVPKLYGYTF.

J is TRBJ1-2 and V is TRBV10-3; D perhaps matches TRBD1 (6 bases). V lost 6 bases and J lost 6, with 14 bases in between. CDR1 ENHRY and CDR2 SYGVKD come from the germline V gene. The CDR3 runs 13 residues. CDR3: CAIRAGTTNGYTF. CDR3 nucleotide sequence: TGTGCCATCAGAGCCGGGACAACCAATGGCTACACCTTC.

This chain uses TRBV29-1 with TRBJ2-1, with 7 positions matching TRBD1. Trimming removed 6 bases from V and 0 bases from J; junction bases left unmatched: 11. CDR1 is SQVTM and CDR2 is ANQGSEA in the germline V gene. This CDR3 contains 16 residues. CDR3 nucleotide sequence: TGCAGCGTCGCCATTTGGGGACAGAGCTCCTACAATGAGCAGTTCTTC. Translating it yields CSVAIWGQSSYNEQFF.

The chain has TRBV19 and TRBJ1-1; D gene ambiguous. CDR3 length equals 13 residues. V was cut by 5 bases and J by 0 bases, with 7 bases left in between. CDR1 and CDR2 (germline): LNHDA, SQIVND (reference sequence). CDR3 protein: CASSVVLNTEAFF. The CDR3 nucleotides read TGTGCCAGTAGTGTCGTTTTGAACACTGAAGCTTTCTTT.

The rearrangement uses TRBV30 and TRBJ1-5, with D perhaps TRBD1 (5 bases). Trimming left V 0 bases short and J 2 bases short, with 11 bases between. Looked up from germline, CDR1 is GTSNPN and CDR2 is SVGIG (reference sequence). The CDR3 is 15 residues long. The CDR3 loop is CAWSVQGGGNQPQHF. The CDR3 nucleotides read TGTGCCTGGAGTGTGCAGGGTGGGGGCAATCAGCCCCAGCATTTT.

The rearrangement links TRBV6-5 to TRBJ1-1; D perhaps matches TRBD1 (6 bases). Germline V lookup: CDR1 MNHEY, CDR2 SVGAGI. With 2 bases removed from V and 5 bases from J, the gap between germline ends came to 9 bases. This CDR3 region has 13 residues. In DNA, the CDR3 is TGTGCCAGCAGTTACACCAGGGGAACTGAAGCTTTCTTT. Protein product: CASSYTRGTEAFF.

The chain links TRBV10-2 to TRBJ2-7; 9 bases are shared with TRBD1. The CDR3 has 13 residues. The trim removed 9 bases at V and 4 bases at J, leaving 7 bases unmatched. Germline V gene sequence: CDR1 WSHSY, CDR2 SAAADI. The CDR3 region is CASTGTGSYEQYF. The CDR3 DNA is TGCGCCAGTACCGGGACAGGGTCATACGAGCAGTACTTC.

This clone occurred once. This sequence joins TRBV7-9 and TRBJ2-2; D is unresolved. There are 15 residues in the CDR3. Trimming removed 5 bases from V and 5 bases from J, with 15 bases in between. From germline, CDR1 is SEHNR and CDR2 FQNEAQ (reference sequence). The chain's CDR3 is CASSPIIYSTGELFF. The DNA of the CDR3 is TGTGCCAGCAGCCCTATTATATACAGTACCGGGGAGCTGTTTTTT.

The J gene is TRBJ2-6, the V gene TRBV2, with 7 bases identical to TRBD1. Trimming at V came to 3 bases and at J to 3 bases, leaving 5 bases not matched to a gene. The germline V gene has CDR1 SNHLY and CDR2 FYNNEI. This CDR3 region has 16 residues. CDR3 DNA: TGTGCCAGCAGTGAGCAGGGGGATATTGGGGCCAACGTCCTGACTTTC. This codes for CASSEQGDIGANVLTF.

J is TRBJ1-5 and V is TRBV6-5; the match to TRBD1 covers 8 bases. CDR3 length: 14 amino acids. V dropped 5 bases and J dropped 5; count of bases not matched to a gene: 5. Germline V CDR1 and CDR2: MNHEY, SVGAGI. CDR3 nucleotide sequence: TGTGCCAGCAGTCCCGACAGGGGTGATCAGCCCCAGCATTTT. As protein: CASSPDRGDQPQHF.

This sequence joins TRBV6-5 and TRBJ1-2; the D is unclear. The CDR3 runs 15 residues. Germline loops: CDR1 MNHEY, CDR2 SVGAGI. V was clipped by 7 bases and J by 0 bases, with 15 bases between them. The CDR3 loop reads CASTKIPSANYGYTF. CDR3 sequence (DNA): TGTGCCAGCACCAAAATCCCGTCAGCTAACTATGGCTACACCTTC.

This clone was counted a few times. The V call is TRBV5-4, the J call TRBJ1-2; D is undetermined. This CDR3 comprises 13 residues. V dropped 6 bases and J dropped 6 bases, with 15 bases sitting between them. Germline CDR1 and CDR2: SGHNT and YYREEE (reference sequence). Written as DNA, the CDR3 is TGTGCCAGCACCCGGGAACTTAGCGATGGCTACACCTTC. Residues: CASTRELSDGYTF.

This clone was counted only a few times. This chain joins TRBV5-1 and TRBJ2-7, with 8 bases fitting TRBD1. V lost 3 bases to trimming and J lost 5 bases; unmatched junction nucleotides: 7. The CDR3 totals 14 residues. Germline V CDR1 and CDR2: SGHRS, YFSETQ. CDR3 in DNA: TGCGCCAGCAGCTCTCGGACAGGGAGAAACGAGCAGTACTTC. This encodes CASSSRTGRNEQYF.

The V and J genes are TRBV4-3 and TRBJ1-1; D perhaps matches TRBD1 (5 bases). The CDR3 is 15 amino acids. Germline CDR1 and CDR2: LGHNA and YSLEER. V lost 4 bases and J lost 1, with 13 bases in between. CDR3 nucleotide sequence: TGCGCCAGCAGCCTAGGGGTTGGACCGAACACTGAAGCTTTCTTT. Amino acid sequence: CASSLGVGPNTEAFF.

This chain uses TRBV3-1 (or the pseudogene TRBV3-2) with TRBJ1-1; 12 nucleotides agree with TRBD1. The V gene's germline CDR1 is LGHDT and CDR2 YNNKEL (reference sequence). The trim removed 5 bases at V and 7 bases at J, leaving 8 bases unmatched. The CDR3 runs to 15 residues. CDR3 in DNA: TGTGCCAGCAGCAACCGGGACAGGGGGCTTGTTGAAGCTTTCTTT. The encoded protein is CASSNRDRGLVEAFF.

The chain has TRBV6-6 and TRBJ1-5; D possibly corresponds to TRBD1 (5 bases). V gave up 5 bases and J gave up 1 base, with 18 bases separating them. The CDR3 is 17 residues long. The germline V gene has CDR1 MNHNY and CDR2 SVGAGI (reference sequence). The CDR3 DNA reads TGTGCCAGCAGTCACCCACGACAGAGGAACAGCAATCAGCCCCAGCATTTT. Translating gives CASSHPRQRNSNQPQHF.

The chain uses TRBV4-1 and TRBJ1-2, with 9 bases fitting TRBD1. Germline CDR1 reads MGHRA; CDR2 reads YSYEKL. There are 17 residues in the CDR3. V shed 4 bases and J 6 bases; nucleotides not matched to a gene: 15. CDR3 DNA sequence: TGCGCCAGCAGCCCCCCTGGACATGTGACAGGGGGAAATGGCTACACCTTC. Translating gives CASSPPGHVTGGNGYTF.

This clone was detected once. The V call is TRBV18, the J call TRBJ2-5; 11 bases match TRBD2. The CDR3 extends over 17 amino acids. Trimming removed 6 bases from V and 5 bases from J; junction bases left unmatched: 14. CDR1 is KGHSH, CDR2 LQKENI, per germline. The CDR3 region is CASSFPIAGGPSETQYF. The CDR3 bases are TGTGCCAGCTCCTTCCCTATAGCGGGGGGGCCTTCGGAGACCCAGTACTTC.

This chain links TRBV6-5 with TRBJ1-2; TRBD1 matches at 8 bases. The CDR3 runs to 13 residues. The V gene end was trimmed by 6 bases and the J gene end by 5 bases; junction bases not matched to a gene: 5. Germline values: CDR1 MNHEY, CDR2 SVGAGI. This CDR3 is CASSGGQGYGYTF. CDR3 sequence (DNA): TGTGCCAGCAGCGGCGGACAGGGTTATGGCTACACCTTC.

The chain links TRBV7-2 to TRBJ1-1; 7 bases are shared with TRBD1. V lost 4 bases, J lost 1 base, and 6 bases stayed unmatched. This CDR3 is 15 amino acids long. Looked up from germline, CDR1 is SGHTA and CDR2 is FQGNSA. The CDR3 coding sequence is TGTGCCAGCAGCTCGCAAAACAGGGGGAACACTGAAGCTTTCTTT. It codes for CASSSQNRGNTEAFF.

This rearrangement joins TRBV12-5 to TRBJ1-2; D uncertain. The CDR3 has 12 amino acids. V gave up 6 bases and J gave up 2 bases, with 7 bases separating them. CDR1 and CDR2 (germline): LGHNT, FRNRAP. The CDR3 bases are TGTGCTAGTGGAACAGACAACTATGGCTACACCTTC. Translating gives CASGTDNYGYTF.

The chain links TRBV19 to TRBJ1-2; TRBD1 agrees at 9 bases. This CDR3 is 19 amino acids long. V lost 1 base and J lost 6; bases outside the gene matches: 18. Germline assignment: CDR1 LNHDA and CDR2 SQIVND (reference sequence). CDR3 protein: CASSIVRVRQGDVFDGYTF. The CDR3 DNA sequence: TGTGCCAGTAGTATAGTCCGTGTTAGACAGGGGGATGTCTTCGATGGCTACACCTTC.

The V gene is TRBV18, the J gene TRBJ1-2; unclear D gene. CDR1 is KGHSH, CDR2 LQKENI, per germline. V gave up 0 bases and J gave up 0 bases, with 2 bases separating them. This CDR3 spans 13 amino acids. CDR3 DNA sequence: TGTGCCAGCTCACCACCTACTAACTATGGCTACACCTTC. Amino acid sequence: CASSPPTNYGYTF.